Reported below is one T cell receptor (beta chain). Sequencing was performed with immunoSEQ multiplex PCR; in TCRdb, only in-frame clones are kept and a portion is missing. This table holds about 1.1 million clones, more than 75% found once. These data originate in a study of shared clonotypes between healthy human individuals. The CDR3 is 12 residues long. Unmatched junction bases numbered 5, after V lost 6 bases and J lost 7 bases. Germline CDR1 and CDR2: MDHEN and SYDVKM. V usage is TRBV28 and J usage is TRBJ2-7; TRBD1 aligns across 8 bases. The sequence derives from a man between 18 and 29 years old in good health. Some clones in this sample may be carry-over from other donors' samples. Sample: memory CD4+ T cells from PBMCs. Subset noted: CD45RA-negative fraction. The CDR3 nucleotides read TGTGCCAGCAGATGGACAGGGCGGGAGCAGTACTTC. Translated: CASRWTGREQYF. Using reference TRBV28 and TRBJ2-7 for the parts outside the CDR3, the full variable domain is DVKVTQSSRYLVKRTGEKVFLECVQDMDHENMFWYRQDPGLGLRLIYFSYDVKMKEKGDIPEGYSVSREKKERFSLILESASTNQTSMYLCASRWTGREQYFGPGTRLTVT.